Shown below are 3 T cell receptor beta chains from a single sample sequenced in a study of T-cell memory formation after mild COVID-19. TCRdb used MiXCR to reprocess the 5' RACE reads, holding one entry per CDR3 protein. The sample contains fewer than 650,000 distinct CDR3 sequences, about 20% of which appear only once. The material sequenced was PBMCs or a T cell subset sorted from them (not recorded which). The receptors were gathered from an adult woman who had mild COVID-19 (a few samples of this study predate the infection). Cell type and time point are not known.

This clonotype has only a few counts. The V call is TRBV7-2, the J call TRBJ2-1; 11 bases fit TRBD1. The germline CDR1 and CDR2 sequences are SGHTA and FQGNSA. This CDR3 region has 16 residues. The V segment lost 5 bases and the J segment 7 bases; nucleotides outside the gene matches: 10. CDR3 DNA: TGTGCCAGCAGCCTCTTAAGGACAGGGGGCAGGAATGAGCAGTTCTTC. This encodes CASSLLRTGGRNEQFF.

This clonotype was counted between two and nine times. The chain recombines TRBV4-1 with TRBJ1-3; 8 bases map to TRBD1. The CDR3 is made up of 17 amino acids. CDR1 is MGHRA and CDR2 is YSYEKL in the germline V gene. V was clipped by 3 bases and J by 0 bases; unmatched bases: 7. In DNA, the CDR3 is TGCGCCAGCAGCCACAAGGACAGGGCGTCCTCTGGAAACACCATATATTTT. Protein: CASSHKDRASSGNTIYF.

In its sample, this clonotype was seen a few times. CDR3 coding DNA: TGTGCCAGCAGCCCCCCGGCCGAGACAGATACGCAGTATTTT. Residues: CASSPPAETDTQYF. The chain joins TRBV7-2 to TRBJ2-3; D unresolved. Germline V lookup: CDR1 SGHTA, CDR2 FQGNSA. This CDR3 comprises 14 residues. V shed 5 bases and J shed 3 bases, with 12 bases lying between them.